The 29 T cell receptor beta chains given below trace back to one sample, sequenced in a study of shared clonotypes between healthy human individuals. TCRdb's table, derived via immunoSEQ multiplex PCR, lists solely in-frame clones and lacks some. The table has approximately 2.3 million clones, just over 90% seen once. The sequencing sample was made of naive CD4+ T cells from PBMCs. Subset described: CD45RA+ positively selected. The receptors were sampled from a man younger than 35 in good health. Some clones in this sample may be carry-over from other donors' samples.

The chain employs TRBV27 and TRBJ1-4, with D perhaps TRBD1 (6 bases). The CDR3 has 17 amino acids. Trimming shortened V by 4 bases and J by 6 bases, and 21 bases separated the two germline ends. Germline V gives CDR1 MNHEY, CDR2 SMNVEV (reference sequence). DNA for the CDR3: TGTGCCAGCAGTTCCCCCCGGGGGAGGGGGAGGCATGAAAAACTGTTTTTT. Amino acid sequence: CASSSPRGRGRHEKLFF.

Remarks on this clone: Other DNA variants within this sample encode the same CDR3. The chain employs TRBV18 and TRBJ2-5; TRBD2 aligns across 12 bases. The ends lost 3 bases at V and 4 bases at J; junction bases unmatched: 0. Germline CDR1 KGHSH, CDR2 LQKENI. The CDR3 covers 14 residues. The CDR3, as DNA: TGTGCCAGCTCACCGGGACTAGCGGGAGAGACCCAGTACTTC. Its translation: CASSPGLAGETQYF. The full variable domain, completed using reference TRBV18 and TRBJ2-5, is NAGVMQNPRHLVRRRGQEARLRCSPMKGHSHVYWYRQLPEEGLKFMVYLQKENIIDESGMPKERFSAEFPKEGPSILRIQQVVRGDSAAYFCASSPGLAGETQYFGPGTRLLVL.

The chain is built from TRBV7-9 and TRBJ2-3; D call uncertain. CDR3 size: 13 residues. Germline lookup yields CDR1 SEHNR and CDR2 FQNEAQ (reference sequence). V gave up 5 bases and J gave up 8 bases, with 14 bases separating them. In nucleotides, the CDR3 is TGTGCCAGCAGCATAATAGTTGCCGGTACGCAGTATTTT. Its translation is CASSIIVAGTQYF.

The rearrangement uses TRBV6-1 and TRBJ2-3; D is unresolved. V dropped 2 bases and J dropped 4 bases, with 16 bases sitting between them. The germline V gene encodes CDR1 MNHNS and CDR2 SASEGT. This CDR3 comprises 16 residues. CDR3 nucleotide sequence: TGTGCCAGCAGTGAACGTCGTAGTTTATTCGCAGATACGCAGTATTTT. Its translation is CASSERRSLFADTQYF.

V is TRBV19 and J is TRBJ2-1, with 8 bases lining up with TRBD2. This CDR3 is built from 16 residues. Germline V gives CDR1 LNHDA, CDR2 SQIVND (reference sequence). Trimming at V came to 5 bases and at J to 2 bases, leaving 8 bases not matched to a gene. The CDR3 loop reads CASSQAGLVPYNEQFF. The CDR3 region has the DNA TGTGCCAGTAGTCAAGCGGGACTAGTGCCCTACAATGAGCAGTTCTTC.

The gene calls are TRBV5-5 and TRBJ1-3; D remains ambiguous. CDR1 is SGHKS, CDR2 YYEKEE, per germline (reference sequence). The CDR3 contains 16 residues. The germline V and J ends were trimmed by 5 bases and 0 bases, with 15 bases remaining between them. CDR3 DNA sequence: TGTGCCAGCAGTTGGATTCTCTATAGCTCTGGAAACACCATATATTTT. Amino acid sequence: CASSWILYSSGNTIYF.

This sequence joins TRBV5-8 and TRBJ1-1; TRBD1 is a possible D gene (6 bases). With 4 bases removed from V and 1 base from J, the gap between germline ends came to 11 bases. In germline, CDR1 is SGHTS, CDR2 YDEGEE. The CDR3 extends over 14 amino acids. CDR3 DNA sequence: TGTGCCAGCAGCCAGGGGAGGGCGAACACTGAAGCTTTCTTT. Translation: CASSQGRANTEAFF.

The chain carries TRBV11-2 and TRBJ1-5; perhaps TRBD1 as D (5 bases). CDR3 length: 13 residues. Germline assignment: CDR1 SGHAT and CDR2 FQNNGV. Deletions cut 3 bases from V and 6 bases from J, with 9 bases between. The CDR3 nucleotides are TGTGCCAGCAGCTTCAGGGAGGGTCAGCCCCAGCATTTT. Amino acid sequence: CASSFREGQPQHF.

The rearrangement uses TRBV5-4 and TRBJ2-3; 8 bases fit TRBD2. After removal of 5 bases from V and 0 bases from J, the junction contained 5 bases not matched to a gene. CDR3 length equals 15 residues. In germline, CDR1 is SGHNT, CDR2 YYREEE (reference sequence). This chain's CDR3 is CASSESSGSTDTQYF. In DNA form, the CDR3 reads TGTGCCAGCAGTGAATCTAGCGGGAGCACAGATACGCAGTATTTT.

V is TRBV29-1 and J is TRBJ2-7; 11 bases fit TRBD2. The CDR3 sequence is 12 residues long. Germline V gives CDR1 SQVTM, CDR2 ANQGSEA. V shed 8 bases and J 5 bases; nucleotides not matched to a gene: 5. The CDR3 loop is CSYTGLADEQYF. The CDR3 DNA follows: TGCAGCTATACGGGACTAGCGGACGAGCAGTACTTC.

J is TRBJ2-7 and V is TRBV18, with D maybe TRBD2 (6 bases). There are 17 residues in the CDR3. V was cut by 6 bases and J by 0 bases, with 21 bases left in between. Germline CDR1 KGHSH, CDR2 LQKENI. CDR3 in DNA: TGTGCCAGCTCTCCGGGACTGTTGCGGGACCGCTCCTACGAGCAGTACTTC. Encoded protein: CASSPGLLRDRSYEQYF.

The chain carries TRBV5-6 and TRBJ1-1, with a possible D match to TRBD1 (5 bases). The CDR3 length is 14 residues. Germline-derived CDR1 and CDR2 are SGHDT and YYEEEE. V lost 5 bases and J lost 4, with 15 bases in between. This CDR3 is CASRGQGGATEAFF. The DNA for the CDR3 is TGTGCCAGCAGAGGCCAGGGAGGGGCCACTGAAGCTTTCTTT.

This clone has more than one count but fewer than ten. CDR3 DNA: TGTGCCAGCGGGGACCTAACCCGCACTGAAGCTTTCTTT. Protein product: CASGDLTRTEAFF. This chain uses TRBV5-4 with TRBJ1-1; TRBD1 is a possible D gene (5 bases). The germline CDR1 and CDR2 sequences are SGHNT and YYREEE (reference sequence). CDR3 length: 13 residues. With 7 bases removed from V and 4 bases from J, the gap between germline ends came to 14 bases.

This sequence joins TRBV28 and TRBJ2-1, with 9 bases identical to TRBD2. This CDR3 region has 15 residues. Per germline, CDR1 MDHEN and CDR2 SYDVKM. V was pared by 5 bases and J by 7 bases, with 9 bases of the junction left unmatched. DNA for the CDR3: TGTGCCAGCAGTCCCTGGACTAGCGCTCGGAATGAGCAGTTCTTC. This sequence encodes CASSPWTSARNEQFF.

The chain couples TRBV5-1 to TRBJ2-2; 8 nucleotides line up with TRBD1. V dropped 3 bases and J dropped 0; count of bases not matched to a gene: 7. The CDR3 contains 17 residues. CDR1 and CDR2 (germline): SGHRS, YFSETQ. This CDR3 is CASSWGRTGTNTGELFF. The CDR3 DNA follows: TGCGCCAGCAGCTGGGGGCGGACAGGGACGAACACCGGGGAGCTGTTTTTT.

CDR3 residues: CASSLASNTAYEQYF. In nucleotides, the CDR3 is TGCGCCAGCAGCTTGGCGTCCAACACCGCCTACGAGCAGTACTTC. V gene TRBV5-1 combines with J gene TRBJ2-7; D is unclear. This CDR3 is 15 amino acids long. The germline V and J ends were trimmed by 0 bases and 2 bases, with 12 bases remaining between them. Per the germline V gene, CDR1 is SGHRS and CDR2 is YFSETQ.

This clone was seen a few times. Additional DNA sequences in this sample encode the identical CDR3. The CDR3 sequence is CASSPLTEAFF. CDR3 coding DNA: TGTGCCAGCAGCCCCCTCACTGAAGCTTTCTTT. The chain recombines TRBV7-9 with TRBJ1-1; D uncertain. Germline CDR1 SEHNR, CDR2 FQNEAQ (reference sequence). V lost 5 bases and J 4 bases, leaving 5 bases between the germline ends. This CDR3 has 11 amino acids.

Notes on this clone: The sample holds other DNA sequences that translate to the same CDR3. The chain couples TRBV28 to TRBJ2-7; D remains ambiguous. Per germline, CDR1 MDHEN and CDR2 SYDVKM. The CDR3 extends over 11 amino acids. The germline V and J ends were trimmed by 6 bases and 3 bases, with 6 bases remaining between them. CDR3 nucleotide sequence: TGTGCCAGCAGCCGTCGCTACGAGCAGTACTTC. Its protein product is CASSRRYEQYF. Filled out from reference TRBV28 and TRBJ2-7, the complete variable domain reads DVKVTQSSRYLVKRTGEKVFLECVQDMDHENMFWYRQDPGLGLRLIYFSYDVKMKEKGDIPEGYSVSREKKERFSLILESASTNQTSMYLCASSRRYEQYFGPGTRLTVT.

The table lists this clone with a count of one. The CDR3 loop is CASSDPGQGNSPLHF. As DNA, the CDR3 is TGTGCCAGCAGTGACCCCGGACAGGGTAATTCACCCCTCCACTTT. The chain joins TRBV25-1 to TRBJ1-6, with 8 bases lining up with TRBD1. Germline CDR1 is MGHDK and CDR2 is SYGVNS. V gave up 3 bases and J gave up 6 bases; unmatched junction bases: 4. This CDR3 has 15 residues.

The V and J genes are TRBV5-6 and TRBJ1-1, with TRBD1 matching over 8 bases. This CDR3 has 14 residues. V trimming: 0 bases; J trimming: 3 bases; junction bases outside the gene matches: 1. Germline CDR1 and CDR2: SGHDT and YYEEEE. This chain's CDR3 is CASSLGTGYTEAFF. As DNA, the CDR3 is TGTGCCAGCAGCTTGGGGACAGGGTACACTGAAGCTTTCTTT.

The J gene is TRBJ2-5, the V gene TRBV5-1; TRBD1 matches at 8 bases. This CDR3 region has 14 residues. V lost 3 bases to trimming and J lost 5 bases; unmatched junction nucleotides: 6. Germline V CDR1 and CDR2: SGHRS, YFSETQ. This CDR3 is CASSSRGRVETQYF. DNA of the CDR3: TGCGCCAGCAGCTCCAGGGGGCGCGTGGAGACCCAGTACTTC. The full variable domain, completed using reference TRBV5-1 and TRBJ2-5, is KAGVTQTPRYLIKTRGQQVTLSCSPISGHRSVSWYQQTPGQGLQFLFEYFSETQRNKGNFPGRFSGRQFSNSRSEMNVSTLELGDSALYLCASSSRGRVETQYFGPGTRLLVL.

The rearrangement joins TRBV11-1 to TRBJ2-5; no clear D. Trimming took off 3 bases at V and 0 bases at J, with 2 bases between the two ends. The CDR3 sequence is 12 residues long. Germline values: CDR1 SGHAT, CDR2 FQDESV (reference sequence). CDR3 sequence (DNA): TGTGCCAGCAGCTTGTACCAAGAGACCCAGTACTTC. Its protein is CASSLYQETQYF. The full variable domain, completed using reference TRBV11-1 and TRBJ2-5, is EAEVAQSPRYKITEKSQAVAFWCDPISGHATLYWYRQILGQGPELLVQFQDESVVDDSQLPKDRFSAERLKGVDSTLKIQPAELGDSAMYLCASSLYQETQYFGPGTRLLVL.

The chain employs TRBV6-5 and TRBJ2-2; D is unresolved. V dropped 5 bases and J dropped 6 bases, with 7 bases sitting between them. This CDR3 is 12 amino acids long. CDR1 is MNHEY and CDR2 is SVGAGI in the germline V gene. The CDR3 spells CASSLPPGELFF. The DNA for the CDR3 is TGTGCCAGCAGTCTACCTCCCGGGGAGCTGTTTTTT.

DNA of the CDR3: TGTGCCAGCTCCCGGATCTCTAGCACAGATACGCAGTATTTT. This sequence encodes CASSRISSTDTQYF. This chain connects TRBV18 to TRBJ2-3; no clear D. CDR1 is KGHSH, CDR2 LQKENI, per germline. This CDR3 comprises 14 residues. V dropped 6 bases and J dropped 0 bases, with 10 bases sitting between them.

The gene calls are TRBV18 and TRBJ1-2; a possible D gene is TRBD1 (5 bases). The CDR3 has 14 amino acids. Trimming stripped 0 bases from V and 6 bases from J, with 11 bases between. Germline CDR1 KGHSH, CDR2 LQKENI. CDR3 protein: CASSPPGTSDGYTF. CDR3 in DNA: TGTGCCAGCTCACCACCGGGGACGTCCGATGGCTACACCTTC.

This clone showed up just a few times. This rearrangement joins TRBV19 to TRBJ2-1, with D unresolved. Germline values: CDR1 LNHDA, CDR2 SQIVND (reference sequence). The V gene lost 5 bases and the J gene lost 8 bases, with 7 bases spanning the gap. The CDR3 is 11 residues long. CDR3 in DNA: TGTGCCAGTAGTTTTCGGTATGAGCAGTTCTTC. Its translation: CASSFRYEQFF.

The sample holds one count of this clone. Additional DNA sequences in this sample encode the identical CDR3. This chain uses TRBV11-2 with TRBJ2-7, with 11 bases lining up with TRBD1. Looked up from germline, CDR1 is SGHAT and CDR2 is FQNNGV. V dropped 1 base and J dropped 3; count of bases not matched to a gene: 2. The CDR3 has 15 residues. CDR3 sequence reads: CASSLGGTGGYEQYF. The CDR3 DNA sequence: TGTGCCAGCAGCTTAGGGGGGACAGGGGGCTACGAGCAGTACTTC. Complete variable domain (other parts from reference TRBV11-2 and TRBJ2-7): EAGVAQSPRYKIIEKRQSVAFWCNPISGHATLYWYQQILGQGPKLLIQFQNNGVVDDSQLPKDRFSAERLKGVDSTLKIQPAKLEDSAVYLCASSLGGTGGYEQYFGPGTRLTVT.

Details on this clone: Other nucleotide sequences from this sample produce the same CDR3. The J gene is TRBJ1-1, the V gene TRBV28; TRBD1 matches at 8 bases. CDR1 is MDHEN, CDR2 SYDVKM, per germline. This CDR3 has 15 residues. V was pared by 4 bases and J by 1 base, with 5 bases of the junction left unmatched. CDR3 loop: CASSSPGTGNTEAFF. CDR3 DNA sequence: TGTGCCAGCAGTTCGCCCGGGACAGGGAACACTGAAGCTTTCTTT.

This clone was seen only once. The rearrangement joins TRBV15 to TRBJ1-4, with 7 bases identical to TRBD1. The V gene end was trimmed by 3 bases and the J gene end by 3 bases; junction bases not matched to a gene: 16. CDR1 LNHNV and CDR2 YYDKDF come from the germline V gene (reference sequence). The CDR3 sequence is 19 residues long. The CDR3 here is CATSRDSGPTGSPNEKLFF. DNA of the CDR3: TGTGCCACCAGCAGGGACTCGGGGCCGACAGGGTCTCCTAATGAAAAACTGTTTTTT. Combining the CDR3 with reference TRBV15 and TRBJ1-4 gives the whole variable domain DAMVIQNPRYQVTQFGKPVTLSCSQTLNHNVMYWYQQKSSQAPKLLFHYYDKDFNNEADTPDNFQSRRPNTSFCFLDIRSPGLGDTAMYLCATSRDSGPTGSPNEKLFFGSGTQLSVL.